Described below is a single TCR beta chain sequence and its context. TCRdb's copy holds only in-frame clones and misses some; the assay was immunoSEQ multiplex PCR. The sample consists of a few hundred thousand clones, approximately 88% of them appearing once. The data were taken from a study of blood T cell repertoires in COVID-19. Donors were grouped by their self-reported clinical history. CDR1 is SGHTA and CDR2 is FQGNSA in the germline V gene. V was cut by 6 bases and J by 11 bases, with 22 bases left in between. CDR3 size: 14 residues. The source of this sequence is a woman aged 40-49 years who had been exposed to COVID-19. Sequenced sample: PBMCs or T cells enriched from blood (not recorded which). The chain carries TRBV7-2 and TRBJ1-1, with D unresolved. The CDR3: CASRALRVDEPAFF. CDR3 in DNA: TGTGCCAGCAGGGCCCTCCGGGTCGACGAACCGGCTTTCTTT. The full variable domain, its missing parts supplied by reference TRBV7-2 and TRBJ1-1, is GAGVSQSPSNKVTEKGKDVELRCDPISGHTALYWYRQSLGQGLEFLIYFQGNSAPDKSGLPSDRFSAERTGGSVSTLTIQRTQQEDSAVYLCASRALRVDEPAFFGQGTRLTVV.